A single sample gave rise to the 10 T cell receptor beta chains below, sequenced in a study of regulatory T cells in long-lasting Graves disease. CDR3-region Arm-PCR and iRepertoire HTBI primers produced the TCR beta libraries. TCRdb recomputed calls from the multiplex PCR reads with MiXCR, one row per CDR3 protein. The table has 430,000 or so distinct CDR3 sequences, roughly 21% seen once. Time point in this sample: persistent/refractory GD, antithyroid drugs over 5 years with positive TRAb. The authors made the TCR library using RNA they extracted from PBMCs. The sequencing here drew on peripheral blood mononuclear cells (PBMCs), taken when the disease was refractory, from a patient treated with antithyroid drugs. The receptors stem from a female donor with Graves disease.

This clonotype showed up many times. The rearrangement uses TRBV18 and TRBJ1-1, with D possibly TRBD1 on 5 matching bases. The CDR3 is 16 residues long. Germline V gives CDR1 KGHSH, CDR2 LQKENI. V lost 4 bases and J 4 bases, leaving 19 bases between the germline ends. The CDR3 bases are TGTGCCAGCTCACTCAACCGGGGCCCAATGGGCACTGAAGCTTTCTTT. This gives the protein CASSLNRGPMGTEAFF.

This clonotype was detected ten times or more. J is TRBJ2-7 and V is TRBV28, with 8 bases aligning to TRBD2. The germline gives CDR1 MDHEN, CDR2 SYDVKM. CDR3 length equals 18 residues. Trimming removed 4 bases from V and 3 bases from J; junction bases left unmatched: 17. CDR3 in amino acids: CASSSDRVSGRWGYEQYF. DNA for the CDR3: TGTGCCAGCAGTTCCGACAGAGTGAGCGGGAGATGGGGCTACGAGCAGTACTTC.

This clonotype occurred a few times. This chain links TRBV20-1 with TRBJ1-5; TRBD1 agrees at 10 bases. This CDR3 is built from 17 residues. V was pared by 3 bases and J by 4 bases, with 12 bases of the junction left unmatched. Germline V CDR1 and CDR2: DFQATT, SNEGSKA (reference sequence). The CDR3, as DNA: TGCAGTGCTAGGACGAGACAGGGGGCCGACTGGAATCAGCCCCAGCATTTT. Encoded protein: CSARTRQGADWNQPQHF.

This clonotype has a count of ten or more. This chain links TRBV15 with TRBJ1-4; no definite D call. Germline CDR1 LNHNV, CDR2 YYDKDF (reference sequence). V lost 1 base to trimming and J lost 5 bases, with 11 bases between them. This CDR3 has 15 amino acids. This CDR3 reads CATSRGGVNNEKLFF. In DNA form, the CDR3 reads TGTGCCACCAGCAGAGGCGGGGTAAACAATGAAAAACTGTTTTTT.

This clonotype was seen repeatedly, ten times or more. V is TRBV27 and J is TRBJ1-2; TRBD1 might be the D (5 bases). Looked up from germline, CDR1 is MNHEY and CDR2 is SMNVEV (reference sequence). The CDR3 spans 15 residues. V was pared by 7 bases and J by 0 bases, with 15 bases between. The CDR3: CASKIRQNTNYGYTF. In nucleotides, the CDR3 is TGTGCCAGCAAGATAAGACAGAATACTAACTATGGCTACACCTTC.

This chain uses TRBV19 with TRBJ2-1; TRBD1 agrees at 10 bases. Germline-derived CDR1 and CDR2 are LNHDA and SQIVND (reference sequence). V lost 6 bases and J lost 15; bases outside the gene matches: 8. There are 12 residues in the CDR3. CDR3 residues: CASSPPDRGMFF. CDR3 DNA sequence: TGTGCCAGTAGCCCGCCGGACAGGGGGATGTTCTTC.

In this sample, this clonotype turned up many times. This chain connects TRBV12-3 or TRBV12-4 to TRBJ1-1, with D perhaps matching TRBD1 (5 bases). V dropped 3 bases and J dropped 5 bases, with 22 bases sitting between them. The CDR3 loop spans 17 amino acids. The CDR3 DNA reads TGTGCCAGCAGTTTTCGTTTGGCCAGGGTGACAGAAACTGAAGCTTTCTTT. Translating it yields CASSFRLARVTETEAFF.

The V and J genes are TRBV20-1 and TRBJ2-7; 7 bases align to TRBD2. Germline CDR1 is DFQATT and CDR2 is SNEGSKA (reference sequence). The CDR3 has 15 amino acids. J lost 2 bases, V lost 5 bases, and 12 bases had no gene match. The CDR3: CSAYPPGLHTYEQYF. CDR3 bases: TGCAGTGCTTATCCCCCGGGACTACATACCTACGAGCAGTACTTC.

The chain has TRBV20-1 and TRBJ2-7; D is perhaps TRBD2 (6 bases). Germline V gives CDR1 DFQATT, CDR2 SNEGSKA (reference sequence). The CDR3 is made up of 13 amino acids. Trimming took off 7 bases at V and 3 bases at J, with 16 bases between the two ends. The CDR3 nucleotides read TGCAGTGTGGAGGAGCGGGCCTACTACGAGCAGTACTTC. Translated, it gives CSVEERAYYEQYF.

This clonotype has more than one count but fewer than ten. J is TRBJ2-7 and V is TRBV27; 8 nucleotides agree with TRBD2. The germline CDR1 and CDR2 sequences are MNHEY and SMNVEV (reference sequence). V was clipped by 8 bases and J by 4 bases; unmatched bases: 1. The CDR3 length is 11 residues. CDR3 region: CASVAGYEQYF. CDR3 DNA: TGTGCCAGCGTAGCGGGGTACGAGCAGTACTTC.